Each of the 6 T cell receptor beta chains below was sequenced from the same sample in a study of preoperative IRX-2 immunotherapy in early breast cancer. TCRdb's copy holds only in-frame clones and misses some; the assay was immunoSEQ multiplex PCR. The sample lists approximately 96,000 clones; about nine tenths were seen once. The treatment is: preoperative locoregional IRX-2 cytokine immunotherapy. The material sequenced was tumor tissue, taken after IRX-2 immunotherapy. The receptor source for this set is a human donor with breast cancer.

This clone appeared a few times. The CDR3 bases are TGTGCCAGCAGCCAAGTACTAGTGGTCGGGGAGCTGTTTTTT. The encoded protein is CASSQVLVVGELFF. The rearrangement joins TRBV14 to TRBJ2-2; tentatively, D is TRBD2 (5 bases). Trimming took off 1 base at V and 7 bases at J, with 10 bases between the two ends. This CDR3 is 14 amino acids long. CDR1 is SGHDN, CDR2 FVKESK, per germline.

The rearrangement joins TRBV6-8 to TRBJ2-5, with D maybe TRBD2 (6 bases). Germline V gene data show CDR1 as MNHGY and CDR2 as SAAAGT. V gave up 6 bases and J gave up 2 bases, with 25 bases separating them. CDR3 size: 18 residues. The CDR3 reads CASSPTSGKGPKQETQYF. The CDR3 nucleotides read TGTGCCAGCAGCCCGACTAGTGGTAAAGGACCCAAGCAAGAGACCCAGTACTTC.

The J gene is TRBJ1-4, the V gene TRBV5-1; no clear D gene. CDR1 is SGHRS and CDR2 is YFSETQ in the germline V gene. The V end lost 0 bases, the J end lost 0 bases, and 9 bases lay between the germline ends. This CDR3 contains 16 residues. The CDR3 bases are TGCGCCAGCAGCTTGGGACAAATTGCAACTAATGAAAAACTGTTTTTT. It specifies CASSLGQIATNEKLFF.

This clone appeared once. The rearrangement links TRBV28 to TRBJ1-2; 10 bases are a match to TRBD1. The CDR3 is 13 residues long. Germline V lookup: CDR1 MDHEN, CDR2 SYDVKM. V was clipped by 6 bases and J by 6 bases; unmatched bases: 4. CDR3 region: CASRTGTGDGYTF. DNA for the CDR3: TGTGCCAGCAGGACCGGGACAGGGGATGGCTACACCTTC.

V and J are TRBV27 and TRBJ1-4; D is uncertain. The CDR3 has 13 residues. Germline V gene data show CDR1 as MNHEY and CDR2 as SMNVEV (reference sequence). The V end was cut by 7 bases, the J end by 7 bases, with 13 bases between. The CDR3 bases are TGTGCCAGCACTAAAGCTAATAGTGAAAAACTGTTTTTT. Translation: CASTKANSEKLFF.

The chain carries TRBV10-1 and TRBJ2-3; 9 bases fit TRBD1. The CDR3 runs 16 residues. Germline assignment: CDR1 WNHNN and CDR2 SYGVQD (reference sequence). J lost 3 bases, V lost 6 bases, and 10 bases had no gene match. The CDR3 DNA follows: TGCGCCAGCAGCCAGACAGGGGGAGTAGGAACAGATACGCAGTATTTT. Residues: CASSQTGGVGTDTQYF.